The 26 T cell receptor beta chains presented below share a single source sample, sequenced in a study of blood T cells in healthy people across ages. Next came a second PCR, run for roughly 6 to 11 cycles, which used a sample-barcoded 5' primer along with a J-beta primer mix. TCRdb reanalysed the 5' RACE reads using MiXCR and keeps one entry per CDR3 protein. The top ten hold 15% to 20% of the sample, which has around 900,000 distinct CDR3 sequences, around 30% seen once. The specimen sequenced was blood. The receptors come from a woman aged 80 or older in good health.

This clonotype was counted at least ten times. The chain links TRBV6-2 or TRBV6-3 to TRBJ2-5; 7 bases line up with TRBD1. This CDR3 region has 17 residues. The ends lost 0 bases at V and 1 base at J; junction bases unmatched: 8. Per the germline V gene, CDR1 is MNHEY and CDR2 is SVGEGT. As DNA, the CDR3 is TGTGCCAGCAGTTACTCGAAGTGGGGACAGCTCCAAGAGACCCAGTACTTC. This sequence encodes CASSYSKWGQLQETQYF.

The V and J genes are TRBV6-2 or TRBV6-3 and TRBJ2-5; D is possibly TRBD1 (6 bases). The CDR3 length is 15 residues. Per germline, CDR1 MNHEY and CDR2 SVGEGT. The V and J ends lost 6 bases and 11 bases respectively, with 25 bases between them. The CDR3 protein is CASSVGDTFAREQYF. CDR3 nucleotides: TGTGCCAGCAGCGTAGGGGACACGTTCGCGCGAGAGCAGTACTTC.

The V and J genes are TRBV2 and TRBJ2-3; D might be TRBD2 (6 bases). With 6 bases removed from V and 1 base from J, the gap between germline ends came to 14 bases. Germline lookup yields CDR1 SNHLY and CDR2 FYNNEI. The CDR3 runs 15 residues. This CDR3 is CASSPMRGGTDTQYF. The CDR3, as DNA: TGTGCCAGCAGCCCCATGCGGGGAGGCACAGATACGCAGTATTTT.

For this clonotype: A much larger clone differs by one base, so this may be a read error. This rearrangement joins TRBV11-2 to TRBJ1-2; D possibly corresponds to TRBD1 (6 bases). The germline V gene encodes CDR1 SGHAT and CDR2 FQNNGV. Trimming took off 4 bases at V and 1 base at J, with 10 bases between the two ends. The CDR3 length is 14 residues. The CDR3 here is CASSSGASNYGYTF. In nucleotides, the CDR3 is TGTGCCAGCAGCTCGGGGGCCAGTAACTATGGCTACACCTTC. Using reference TRBV11-2 and TRBJ1-2 for the parts outside the CDR3, the full variable domain is EAGVAQSPRYKIIEKRQSVAFWCNPISGHATLYWYQQILGQGPKLLIQFQNNGVVDDSQLPKDRFSAERLKGVDSTLKIQPAKLEDSAVYLCASSSGASNYGYTFGSGTRLTVV.

This clonotype was detected ten times or more. The chain joins TRBV7-9 to TRBJ2-5; TRBD1 is a possible D gene (5 bases). Germline V gene sequence: CDR1 SEHNR, CDR2 FQNEAQ (reference sequence). V was trimmed by 5 bases and J by 2 bases, leaving 12 bases between them. This CDR3 comprises 14 residues. The CDR3 DNA reads as TGTGCCAGCAGCCGAAGCAGGGATCAAGAGACCCAGTACTTC. This sequence encodes CASSRSRDQETQYF.

This clonotype occurred a few times. The V call is TRBV7-2, the J call TRBJ1-2, with 7 bases identical to TRBD1. After removal of 3 bases from V and 2 bases from J, the junction contained 6 bases not matched to a gene. The CDR3 sequence is 15 residues long. Germline loops: CDR1 SGHTA, CDR2 FQGNSA. CDR3 sequence reads: CASSLSRDSNYGYTF. As DNA, the CDR3 is TGTGCCAGCAGCTTGAGCCGGGACAGCAACTATGGCTACACCTTC.

This clonotype was picked up many times. The J gene is TRBJ2-1, the V gene TRBV20-1, with 11 bases lining up with TRBD2. V shed 0 bases, J shed 6 bases, and the junction held 7 bases outside the gene matches. The CDR3 consists of 16 residues. Germline V gene data show CDR1 as DFQATT and CDR2 as SNEGSKA (reference sequence). CDR3 sequence reads: CSARDQVAGGLNEQFF. The CDR3 nucleotides read TGCAGTGCTAGAGATCAAGTAGCGGGGGGGCTCAATGAGCAGTTCTTC.

This clonotype has a count of ten or more. The chain carries TRBV7-2 and TRBJ1-4; 8 nucleotides align to TRBD1. In germline, CDR1 is SGHTA, CDR2 FQGNSA. With 1 base clipped from V and 0 bases from J, the junction kept 7 bases outside the gene matches. This CDR3 is 18 amino acids long. CDR3 loop: CASSLDRTGTSTNEKLFF. For the CDR3, the DNA is TGTGCCAGCAGCTTAGATCGGACAGGGACTTCAACTAATGAAAAACTGTTTTTT.

This clonotype was recorded a few times. The rearrangement links TRBV27 to TRBJ2-1; tentatively, D is TRBD2 (6 bases). Matching the DNA end better, TRBJ2-7 makes the J call doubtful. This CDR3 contains 14 residues. Germline lookup yields CDR1 MNHEY and CDR2 SMNVEV (reference sequence). The CDR3 nucleotides are TGTGCCAGCCGGCGGGGCGATTTATACAATGAGCAGTACTTC. Encoded protein: CASRRGDLYNEQYF.

To note about this clonotype: It may be a read error: a sequence one base away is much more abundant. The chain recombines TRBV6-5 with TRBJ2-1; 8 bases match TRBD1. Trimming removed 4 bases from V and 7 bases from J; junction bases left unmatched: 12. Germline CDR1 and CDR2: MNHEY and SVGAGI. CDR3 size: 16 residues. CDR3 DNA sequence: TGTGCCAGCAGTTCACCGGACAGGGCGAGGCGGAATGAGCAGTTCTTC. It yields the protein CASSSPDRARRNEQFF.

The chain carries TRBV30 and TRBJ2-7, with D possibly TRBD2 on 7 matching bases. The ends were cut back, 2 bases at V and 3 bases at J, with 17 bases in the middle. The V gene's germline CDR1 is GTSNPN and CDR2 SVGIG (reference sequence). There are 15 residues in the CDR3. CDR3 region: CAWSPGASGLYEQYF. CDR3 bases: TGTGCCTGGAGTCCGGGGGCTAGCGGCCTCTACGAGCAGTACTTC.

V gene TRBV30 combines with J gene TRBJ2-5, with D tentatively TRBD2 (5 bases). Germline V gives CDR1 GTSNPN, CDR2 SVGIG (reference sequence). The V end was cut by 0 bases, the J end by 7 bases, with 12 bases between. This CDR3 spans 13 amino acids. The CDR3 DNA reads as TGTGCCTGGAGTGTATCCGGGAAGGGGACCCAGTACTTC. As protein: CAWSVSGKGTQYF.

The chain carries TRBV4-1 and TRBJ1-5; TRBD1 might be the D (5 bases). V was pared by 6 bases and J by 4 bases, with 13 bases between. Germline CDR1 MGHRA, CDR2 YSYEKL. The CDR3 is made up of 14 amino acids. CDR3 nucleotide sequence: TGCGCCAGCAGTCGGGGGAAATTGAATCAGCCCCAGCATTTT. Protein product: CASSRGKLNQPQHF.

The V and J genes are TRBV2 and TRBJ1-2; D unclear. Germline V gene sequence: CDR1 SNHLY, CDR2 FYNNEI. Trimming left V 9 bases short and J 2 bases short, with 10 bases between. This CDR3 region has 12 residues. The CDR3 coding sequence is TGTGCCAGACGGACGGGAAACTATGGCTACACCTTC. Protein sequence: CARRTGNYGYTF.

This clonotype occurred many times. The rearrangement uses TRBV10-3 and TRBJ2-5, with 9 nucleotides matching TRBD2. This CDR3 is 15 amino acids long. J gave up 5 bases and V 10 bases, and 14 bases lay outside the gene matches. The germline V gene encodes CDR1 ENHRY and CDR2 SYGVKD. This chain's CDR3 is CATQNSGGRGETQYF. CDR3 nucleotide sequence: TGTGCCACTCAAAATAGCGGGGGACGCGGGGAGACCCAGTACTTC.

This clonotype was seen ten or more times. The chain links TRBV12-3 or TRBV12-4 to TRBJ1-2; 8 nucleotides line up with TRBD1. The CDR3 length is 15 residues. V shed 4 bases, J shed 6 bases, and the junction held 10 bases outside the gene matches. In DNA, the CDR3 is TGTGCCAGCAGTTCCTGGACAGGGTCCACGAATGGCTACACCTTC. This gives the protein CASSSWTGSTNGYTF.

The CDR3 coding sequence is TGCGCCAGCAGCCTACCGACGGATTCTTATGGCTACACCTTC. Amino acid sequence: CASSLPTDSYGYTF. The rearrangement uses TRBV5-1 and TRBJ1-2, with no clear D. This CDR3 spans 14 amino acids. The V gene lost 4 bases and the J gene lost 5 bases, with 15 bases spanning the gap. Germline V gene data show CDR1 as SGHRS and CDR2 as YFSETQ.

The V call is TRBV12-3 or TRBV12-4, the J call TRBJ2-3, with 9 bases matching TRBD2. The CDR3 sequence is 15 residues long. J lost 0 bases, V lost 7 bases, and 5 bases had no gene match. The CDR3, as DNA: TGTGCCAGCACCCTGGGACTAGCCAGCACAGATACGCAGTATTTT. Protein product: CASTLGLASTDTQYF.

The chain joins TRBV20-1 to TRBJ1-5; the D gene is possibly TRBD1 (6 bases). The CDR3 runs to 15 residues. Trimming left V 6 bases short and J 10 bases short, with 25 bases between. Germline-derived CDR1 and CDR2 are DFQATT and SNEGSKA (reference sequence). CDR3 residues: CSALPGTHLKKPQHF. The DNA of the CDR3 is TGCAGTGCACTCCCTGGGACACATCTTAAAAAACCCCAGCATTTT.

This clonotype was recorded many times. This chain links TRBV6-1 with TRBJ2-5; D may match TRBD1 or TRBD2 (5 bases each). The germline V gene encodes CDR1 MNHNS and CDR2 SASEGT. This CDR3 region has 16 residues. V lost 0 bases and J lost 5, with 16 bases in between. The CDR3: CASSEAFSPGRETQYF. CDR3 nucleotide sequence: TGTGCCAGCAGTGAAGCTTTCTCCCCGGGGCGGGAGACCCAGTACTTC.

This clonotype was found many times. The V call is TRBV4-1, the J call TRBJ2-7; possible D gene TRBD2, 7 bases. CDR3 length equals 16 residues. Germline V CDR1 and CDR2: MGHRA, YSYEKL. Trimming shortened V by 2 bases and J by 0 bases, and 14 bases separated the two germline ends. CDR3 in DNA: TGCGCCAGCAGCCAAAGCGGGACAAAAAGCTCCTACGAGCAGTACTTC. It codes for CASSQSGTKSSYEQYF.

Details on this clonotype: This may be a read error, as it is one base from a much larger clone. This chain joins TRBV4-2 and TRBJ2-1; 10 bases match TRBD1. In germline, CDR1 is LGHNA, CDR2 YNFKEQ. The CDR3 has 15 residues. The V segment lost 11 bases and the J segment 8 bases; nucleotides outside the gene matches: 15. For the CDR3, the DNA is TGTGCCGGCACCCTAAGCGGGACAGGGGAAGATGAGCAGTTCTTC. Translated: CAGTLSGTGEDEQFF.

This clonotype was recorded at least ten times. V is TRBV29-1 and J is TRBJ2-5, with TRBD1 matching 11 bases. CDR3 size: 15 residues. The V and J ends lost 5 bases and 1 base, in that order; junction bases with no gene match: 6. CDR1 is SQVTM and CDR2 is ANQGSEA in the germline V gene. CDR3 sequence reads: CSVKTGTGGQETQYF. The CDR3 bases are TGCAGCGTTAAAACCGGGACAGGGGGCCAAGAGACCCAGTACTTC.

This clonotype was found many times. The J gene is TRBJ2-6, the V gene TRBV5-5, with 9 positions matching TRBD1. Germline V gene lookup returns CDR1 SGHKS and CDR2 YYEKEE (reference sequence). V lost 2 bases to trimming and J lost 0 bases; unmatched junction nucleotides: 3. CDR3 length equals 17 residues. The DNA for the CDR3 is TGTGCCAGCAGCTTTGGGACAGGGATCTCTGGGGCCAACGTCCTGACTTTC. Amino acids: CASSFGTGISGANVLTF. Variable domain in full (rest from reference TRBV5-5 and TRBJ2-6): DAGVTQSPTHLIKTRGQQVTLRCSPISGHKSVSWYQQVLGQGPQFIFQYYEKEERGRGNFPDRFSARQFPNYSSELNVNALLLGDSALYLCASSFGTGISGANVLTFGAGSRLTVL.

A note on this clonotype: This may arise from a read error, as a much more abundant clone is one base away. This chain joins TRBV7-9 and TRBJ2-1, with a weak D call TRBD1 (6 bases). The germline gives CDR1 SEHNR, CDR2 FQNEAQ (reference sequence). There are 18 residues in the CDR3. Trimming cost V 5 bases and J 4 bases, with 24 bases left between them. In DNA, the CDR3 is TGTGCCAGCAGCGATGATGGGCTAGTGGGGGCTATTTACAATGAGCAGTTCTTC. Its translation: CASSDDGLVGAIYNEQFF.

This clonotype was counted a few times. A much larger clone lies one base from this, so it may be a read error. The rearrangement joins TRBV9 to TRBJ2-3; unclear D gene. Germline-derived CDR1 and CDR2 are SGDLS and YYNGEE. This CDR3 comprises 11 residues. In DNA form, the CDR3 reads TGTGCCAGCGGGTTAAGAGATGCGCAGTATTTT. Its translation is CASGLRDAQYF.